Below are 10 T cell receptor beta chains sequenced from a single sample in a study of low-dose radiotherapy and immunotherapy resistance in tumors. TRAV- and TRBV-specific primers were used for first-strand cDNA, which covered alpha and beta chains. Both a constant-region primer and a V-primer adapter served to amplify TCRs across around 20 PCR cycles. TCRdb recomputed calls from the reads with MiXCR, one row per CDR3 protein. This repertoire shows about 64,000 distinct CDR3 sequences, around 27% found once; its top ten account for roughly 6.5%. Described time point: before trial treatment. The starting material was PBMCs, obtained before treatment. The source is a male donor with rectosigmoid adenocarcinoma.

Only one count was recorded for this clonotype. Given a far larger clone just one base away, this is likely a sequencing read error. The chain recombines TRBV7-8 with TRBJ2-1, with no clear D. The CDR3 runs 13 residues. Trimming removed 1 base from V and 13 bases from J, with 14 bases in between. CDR1 SGHVS and CDR2 FQNEAQ come from the germline V gene. The CDR3 DNA sequence: TGTGCCAGCAGCTTAGGCCAGCAAGAGACCCAGTTCTTC. This codes for CASSLGQQETQFF.

This clonotype was seen many times. V and J are TRBV20-1 and TRBJ2-5; the match to TRBD2 covers 11 bases. From germline, CDR1 is DFQATT and CDR2 SNEGSKA (reference sequence). V was pared by 6 bases and J by 2 bases, with 5 bases of the junction left unmatched. There are 14 residues in the CDR3. The CDR3 DNA sequence: TGCAGTGCAACCGGGACTAGCGGACAAGAGACCCAGTACTTC. This gives the protein CSATGTSGQETQYF.

To note about this clonotype: The DNA is left out, because the CDR3 cannot be placed on it with certainty; the CDR3 is given as TCRdb lists it. The rearrangement uses TRBV3-1 and TRBJ1-4. The CDR3 totals 18 residues, both ends included. Germline V gene sequence: CDR1 LGHDT, CDR2 YNNKEL (reference sequence). The CDR3 sequence is CASSQLPVGEEKLFFFFF.

For the CDR3, the DNA is TGTGCCAGCTCCCCCATCACGGGGCAGGGGACCTCTGGAAACACCATATATTTT. It yields the protein CASSPITGQGTSGNTIYF. J is TRBJ1-3 and V is TRBV18; D perhaps matches TRBD1 (6 bases). Deletions cut 6 bases from V and 0 bases from J, with 21 bases between. The CDR3 contains 18 residues. The V gene's germline CDR1 is KGHSH and CDR2 LQKENI.

The genes are TRBV6-2 or TRBV6-3 and TRBJ2-2, with 9 bases that match TRBD1. With V trimmed by 9 bases and J by 5 bases, 7 bases remained unmatched. Per the germline V gene, CDR1 is MNHEY and CDR2 is SVGEGT. This CDR3 region has 14 residues. The CDR3 DNA is TGTGCCAGTTCCACAGGGGGCGATACCGGGGAGCTGTTTTTT. Amino acids: CASSTGGDTGELFF.

A remark on this clonotype: The likely explanation is a read error, given a far larger clone one base away. The chain employs TRBV9 and TRBJ2-1, with 7 bases matching TRBD2. CDR3 size: 15 residues. V was clipped by 4 bases and J by 10 bases; unmatched bases: 14. Germline V CDR1 and CDR2: SGDLS, YYNGEE. The CDR3 loop reads CASSPGGAGDYEQFF. CDR3 in DNA: TGTGCCAGCAGCCCCGGAGGGGCGGGAGACTACGAGCAGTTCTTC.

In regard to this clonotype: A far larger clone is one base from this, pointing to a likely read error. The chain couples TRBV24-1 to TRBJ2-7; D might be TRBD1 or TRBD2, each matching 5 bases. CDR3 length: 17 residues. Germline loops: CDR1 KGHDR, CDR2 SFDVKD. V lost 2 bases to trimming and J lost 7 bases, with 23 bases between them. The CDR3 loop is CATSDSRGAGSYNEQYF. CDR3 in DNA: TGTGCCACCAGTGATTCCCGAGGGGCCGGCTCCTACAATGAGCAGTACTTC.

The chain links TRBV28 to TRBJ1-4; no definite D call. This CDR3 is built from 13 residues. Germline V lookup: CDR1 MDHEN, CDR2 SYDVKM. The V and J ends lost 7 bases and 14 bases respectively, with 20 bases between them. The CDR3 DNA is TGTGCCAGCACCAGCTTCGATGGGGTCCTGCTGTTTTTT. Encoded protein: CASTSFDGVLLFF.

This clonotype occurred many times. The chain is built from TRBV10-3 and TRBJ2-1, with TRBD1 matching over 9 bases. This CDR3 contains 13 residues. With V trimmed by 11 bases and J by 5 bases, 7 bases remained unmatched. The germline V gene has CDR1 ENHRY and CDR2 SYGVKD. The CDR3 coding sequence is TGTGCCGTACAGGGGGCCTTTGACAATGAGCAGTTCTTC. Translated: CAVQGAFDNEQFF.

This clonotype was recorded many times. This sequence joins TRBV7-2 and TRBJ2-1, with TRBD2 as a possible D gene (5 bases). Between the trimmed V and J ends, which lost 6 bases and 6 bases, there was a span of 9 bases. The CDR3 length is 12 residues. The germline gives CDR1 SGHTA, CDR2 FQGNSA. The CDR3 sequence is CASRAVGNEQFF. CDR3 nucleotides: TGTGCCAGCAGAGCGGTGGGCAATGAGCAGTTCTTC.